This T cell receptor (beta chain) comes out of a study of cytomegalovirus exposure and HLA in healthy donors. Across the whole study: Inside one of the first data releases sat tens of millions of unique TCRs taken from HLA-typed donors.

It was with 60 Vbeta and 13 Jbeta primers that the PCR ran. The method was immunoSEQ multiplex PCR; TCRdb's version includes in-frame clones alone and lacks a portion of them. This table has some 200,000 clones, roughly 80% appearing once. Whole-study results and caveats: Reported findings show TCR beta sequences accurately forecast HLA-A and HLA-B alleles in most subjects.

This clone was found once. The target antigen is unknown. Between the trimmed V and J ends, which lost 5 bases and 3 bases, there was a span of 16 bases. In germline, CDR1 is SEHNR, CDR2 FQNEAQ (reference sequence). This CDR3 is 15 amino acids long. V usage is TRBV7-9 and J usage is TRBJ2-5; D is possibly TRBD1 (6 bases). This sequence originates from a woman aged 45-59 years in good health and CMV-seropositive. Sequenced input: PBMCs. The CDR3 DNA follows: TGTGCCAGCAGCCCTCAGTATGGGGGCGAAGAGACCCAGTACTTC. Translated: CASSPQYGGEETQYF. Full variable domain (rest looked up from reference TRBV7-9 and TRBJ2-5): DTGVSQNPRHKITKRGQNVTFRCDPISEHNRLYWYRQTLGQGPEFLTYFQNEAQLEKSRLLSDRFSAERPKGSFSTLEIQRTEQGDSAMYLCASSPQYGGEETQYFGPGTRLLVL.